One and the same sample provided the 21 T cell receptor beta chains below, sequenced in a study of blood T cell repertoires in COVID-19. The assay was immunoSEQ multiplex PCR, and TCRdb's table has in-frame clones only and misses some. The table lists about 110,000 clones, 60% to 80% of them singletons. The source material was peripheral blood. These receptors all stem from a human donor with acute or convalescent COVID-19. The donor label of this sample is uncertain.

This rearrangement joins TRBV29-1 to TRBJ2-1; the D is unclear. CDR1 and CDR2 from the germline V gene are SQVTM and ANQGSEA. With 6 bases removed from V and 6 bases from J, the gap between germline ends came to 18 bases. The CDR3 is made up of 14 amino acids. In nucleotides, the CDR3 is TGCAGCGTACAAAAAAGGAGTTCTGGCAATGAGCAGTTCTTC. It specifies CSVQKRSSGNEQFF.

The chain is built from TRBV11-2 and TRBJ2-7; possibly TRBD1 for D (5 bases). This CDR3 is 14 amino acids long. In germline, CDR1 is SGHAT, CDR2 FQNNGV. V lost 1 base, J lost 5 bases, and 12 bases lay in between. Here the CDR3 reads CASSLARQGDEQYF. CDR3 nucleotide sequence: TGTGCCAGCAGCTTAGCTAGGCAGGGCGACGAGCAGTACTTC.

The chain couples TRBV19 to TRBJ1-2; D is undetermined. The germline V gene has CDR1 LNHDA and CDR2 SQIVND (reference sequence). The CDR3 runs to 12 residues. V was trimmed by 6 bases and J by 4 bases, leaving 9 bases between them. CDR3 in amino acids: CASRTQTYGYTF. The CDR3 region has the DNA TGTGCCAGTAGGACTCAAACCTATGGCTACACCTTC.

This chain uses TRBV9 with TRBJ1-2; 7 bases agree with TRBD1. The germline CDR1 and CDR2 sequences are SGDLS and YYNGEE. V shed 1 base and J 7 bases; nucleotides not matched to a gene: 7. CDR3 length equals 14 residues. Written as DNA, the CDR3 is TGTGCCAGCAGCGTAACGATGACAGGGTCTGGCTACACCTTC. Its protein is CASSVTMTGSGYTF.

The V call is TRBV19, the J call TRBJ1-2; D ambiguous. The length of the CDR3 is 16 residues. CDR1 LNHDA and CDR2 SQIVND come from the germline V gene (reference sequence). Trimming took off 7 bases at V and 4 bases at J, with 22 bases between the two ends. In DNA, the CDR3 is TGTGCCAGTAACCTCGGCAGCTCCGGCGGTCTCTATGGCTACACCTTC. Amino acid sequence: CASNLGSSGGLYGYTF.

The chain has TRBV6-5 and TRBJ1-5; 8 bases map to TRBD1. The V gene's germline CDR1 is MNHEY and CDR2 SVGAGI. The CDR3 covers 13 residues. Trimming removed 7 bases from V and 7 bases from J; junction bases left unmatched: 6. The CDR3 region has the DNA TGTGCCAGCAATACAGGGGGACGACAGCCCCAGCATTTT. Translating gives CASNTGGRQPQHF.

The chain is built from TRBV29-1 and TRBJ1-2, with 7 bases aligning to TRBD1. Germline V gene lookup returns CDR1 SQVTM and CDR2 ANQGSEA. The CDR3 length is 14 residues. The trim removed 5 bases at V and 3 bases at J, leaving 9 bases unmatched. CDR3 loop: CSVRTPGGHYGYTF. The CDR3 DNA follows: TGCAGCGTTCGAACCCCAGGGGGACACTATGGCTACACCTTC.

This clone has a count of ten or more. The J gene is TRBJ2-3, the V gene TRBV7-9, with no clear D. The CDR3 runs to 15 residues. The germline CDR1 and CDR2 sequences are SEHNR and FQNEAQ (reference sequence). Trimming left V 1 base short and J 5 bases short, with 13 bases between. The DNA for the CDR3 is TGTGCCAGCAGCTTAGGTCCAGCGAGTCAAGATACGCAGTATTTT. It is translated as CASSLGPASQDTQYF.

The CDR3, as DNA: TGTGCCAGCAGCCCCGGAGGGACCTCCTACGAGCAGTACTTC. Amino acid sequence: CASSPGGTSYEQYF. J is TRBJ2-7 and V is TRBV6-5, with D maybe TRBD2 (6 bases). This CDR3 is 14 amino acids long. CDR1 is MNHEY and CDR2 is SVGAGI in the germline V gene. V was pared by 6 bases and J by 0 bases, with 12 bases between.

V and J are TRBV30 and TRBJ1-2; a weak D match, TRBD1 (6 bases). CDR1 and CDR2 from the germline V gene are GTSNPN and SVGIG (reference sequence). The V end was cut by 8 bases, the J end by 3 bases, with 16 bases between. The CDR3 is 13 amino acids. The CDR3, as DNA: TGTGCCCTCTCCCGGGGGGGCGACTATGGCTACACCTTC. Translation gives CALSRGGDYGYTF.

This clone occurred a few times. This chain connects TRBV29-1 to TRBJ2-5; TRBD2 matches at 13 bases. This CDR3 comprises 13 residues. Germline V gene data show CDR1 as SQVTM and CDR2 as ANQGSEA. J gave up 8 bases and V 1 base, and 1 base lay outside the gene matches. In nucleotides, the CDR3 is TGCAGCGTTGAAGGGACTAGCGGGGGTACCCAGTACTTC. It codes for CSVEGTSGGTQYF.

This sequence joins TRBV10-3 and TRBJ1-5, with TRBD1 identical over 7 bases. CDR1 is ENHRY, CDR2 SYGVKD, per germline. After removal of 0 bases from V and 7 bases from J, the junction contained 3 bases not matched to a gene. The CDR3 loop spans 14 amino acids. CDR3 coding DNA: TGTGCCATCAGTGAGTCCACAGGGGAACAGCCCCAGCATTTT. Translated: CAISESTGEQPQHF.

This rearrangement joins TRBV28 to TRBJ1-4; D is perhaps TRBD1 (6 bases). Germline CDR1 and CDR2: MDHEN and SYDVKM. V lost 5 bases and J lost 7, with 14 bases in between. The CDR3 length is 14 residues. The CDR3 sequence: CASSPEDSLEKLFF. For the CDR3, the DNA is TGTGCCAGCAGTCCAGAGGACAGCCTTGAAAAACTGTTTTTT.

The genes are TRBV6-5 and TRBJ1-5; 9 nucleotides match TRBD1. V lost 6 bases to trimming and J lost 9 bases; unmatched junction nucleotides: 12. Germline V CDR1 and CDR2: MNHEY, SVGAGI. The CDR3 spans 15 residues. The CDR3: CASRRTGVSVRPQHF. Here the CDR3 DNA reads TGTGCCAGCAGGCGGACAGGGGTATCAGTAAGGCCCCAGCATTTT.

V and J are TRBV10-2 and TRBJ2-7, with TRBD1 identical over 7 bases. Germline values: CDR1 WSHSY, CDR2 SAAADI. The CDR3 runs 15 residues. The V and J ends lost 4 bases and 3 bases, in that order; junction bases with no gene match: 9. As DNA, the CDR3 is TGCGCCAGCAGTGTATATGATGACAGGGTCTACGAGCAGTACTTC. Its translation is CASSVYDDRVYEQYF.

The chain combines TRBV2 with TRBJ1-2, with D maybe TRBD1 (5 bases). Germline-derived CDR1 and CDR2 are SNHLY and FYNNEI. V was pared by 6 bases and J by 4 bases, with 6 bases between. The CDR3 is made up of 11 amino acids. Written as DNA, the CDR3 is TGTGCCAGCAGGGACATCTATGGCTACACCTTC. The encoded protein is CASRDIYGYTF.

A single count supports this clone. The chain combines TRBV6-6 with TRBJ1-5; 9 bases fit TRBD1. The CDR3 covers 16 residues. The J segment lost 4 bases and the V segment lost 0 bases, leaving 4 bases of the junction unmatched. Germline loops: CDR1 MNHNY, CDR2 SVGAGI (reference sequence). The CDR3 coding sequence is TGTGCCAGCAGTTACTCAGGACAGGGGAATAATCAGCCCCAGCATTTT. Residues: CASSYSGQGNNQPQHF.

The CDR3 sequence is CASSAGTGWGTGELFF. The CDR3, as DNA: TGTGCCAGCAGCGCCGGGACAGGGTGGGGCACCGGGGAGCTGTTTTTT. The chain carries TRBV9 and TRBJ2-2, with TRBD1 matching over 9 bases. V shed 3 bases, J shed 4 bases, and the junction held 7 bases outside the gene matches. CDR1 is SGDLS and CDR2 is YYNGEE in the germline V gene. The CDR3 sequence is 16 residues long.

The chain combines TRBV10-2 with TRBJ2-1, with 9 bases lining up with TRBD2. The CDR3 is 14 amino acids. CDR1 and CDR2 (germline): WSHSY, SAAADI. Trimming removed 3 bases from V and 9 bases from J; junction bases left unmatched: 6. CDR3 DNA sequence: TGCGCCAGCAGTGACGCGGGGGGGCTGGCTGAGCAGTTCTTC. Translation gives CASSDAGGLAEQFF.

J is TRBJ2-2 and V is TRBV5-6, with D possibly being TRBD1 (5 bases). The CDR3 is 14 residues long. The V and J ends lost 3 bases and 1 base respectively, with 7 bases between them. Germline lookup yields CDR1 SGHDT and CDR2 YYEEEE. CDR3 region: CASSYGQNTGELFF. CDR3 sequence (DNA): TGTGCCAGCAGCTACGGACAGAACACCGGGGAGCTGTTTTTT.

V and J are TRBV29-1 and TRBJ1-4, with TRBD1 matching over 8 bases. CDR1 and CDR2 (germline): SQVTM, ANQGSEA. Trimming at V came to 4 bases and at J to 8 bases, leaving 3 bases not matched to a gene. The CDR3 has 12 residues. CDR3 nucleotide sequence: TGCAGCGTTGTACAGGGGGGGGAAAAACTGTTTTTT. Residues: CSVVQGGEKLFF. Using reference TRBV29-1 and TRBJ1-4 for the parts outside the CDR3, the full variable domain is SAVISQKPSRDICQRGTSLTIQCQVDSQVTMMFWYRQQPGQSLTLIATANQGSEATYESGFVIDKFPISRPNLTFSTLTVSNMSPEDSSIYLCSVVQGGEKLFFGSGTQLSVL.